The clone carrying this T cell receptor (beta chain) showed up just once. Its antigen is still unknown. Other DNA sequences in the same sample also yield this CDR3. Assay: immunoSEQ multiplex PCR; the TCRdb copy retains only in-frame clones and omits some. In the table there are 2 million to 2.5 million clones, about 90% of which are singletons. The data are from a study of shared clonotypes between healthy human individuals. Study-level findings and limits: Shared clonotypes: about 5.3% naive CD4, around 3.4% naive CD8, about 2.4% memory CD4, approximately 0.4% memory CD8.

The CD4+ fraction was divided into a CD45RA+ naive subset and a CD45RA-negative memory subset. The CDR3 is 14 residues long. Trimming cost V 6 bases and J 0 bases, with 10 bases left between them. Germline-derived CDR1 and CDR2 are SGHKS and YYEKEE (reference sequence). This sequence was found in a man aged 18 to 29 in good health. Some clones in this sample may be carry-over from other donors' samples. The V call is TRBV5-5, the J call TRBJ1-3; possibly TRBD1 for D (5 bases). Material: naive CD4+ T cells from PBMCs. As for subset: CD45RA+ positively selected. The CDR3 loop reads CASTRGDSGNTIYF. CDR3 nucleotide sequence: TGTGCCAGCACGCGAGGGGACTCTGGAAACACCATATATTTT.